Below are 18 T cell receptor beta chains sequenced from a single sample in a study of shared T cell receptors in the human thymus. Some clones are missing from TCRdb's copy, which holds only in-frame ones; the method was immunoSEQ multiplex PCR. The table shows about 380,000 clones, with about 95% occurring only once. Sequenced sample: thymocytes. These TCRs come from a human donor.

In this sample, this clone turned up once. The chain has TRBV30 and TRBJ2-3; the match to TRBD2 covers 7 bases. Per germline, CDR1 GTSNPN and CDR2 SVGIG (reference sequence). Trimming at V came to 1 base and at J to 2 bases, leaving 3 bases not matched to a gene. This CDR3 comprises 14 residues. This CDR3 is CAWSGAGFTDTQYF. DNA for the CDR3: TGTGCCTGGAGTGGAGCGGGGTTCACAGATACGCAGTATTTT.

The chain couples TRBV7-2 to TRBJ2-3, with TRBD2 matching 11 bases. The CDR3 totals 18 residues. V lost 2 bases and J lost 3; bases outside the gene matches: 10. Germline loops: CDR1 SGHTA, CDR2 FQGNSA. The CDR3 coding sequence is TGTGCCAGCAGCTTAAATAGTGCTAGCGGGAGGAGAACAGATACGCAGTATTTT. It specifies CASSLNSASGRRTDTQYF.

A remark on this clone: Because it lacks the conserved phenylalanine or tryptophan at the end, this CDR3 is likely a read error. The DNA is left out, because the CDR3 cannot be placed on it with certainty; the CDR3 is given as TCRdb lists it. The chain carries TRBV30 and TRBJ2-7; the table's D call, TRBD1, has no DNA check behind it. From its first to its last residue, the CDR3 has 13 amino acids. The germline V gene has CDR1 GTSNPN and CDR2 SVGIG (reference sequence). The CDR3 spells CAWTSRDRGRSGY.

V is TRBV28 and J is TRBJ1-5; D gene unclear. The germline V and J ends were trimmed by 1 base and 4 bases, with 11 bases remaining between them. This CDR3 comprises 15 residues. Germline V gene lookup returns CDR1 MDHEN and CDR2 SYDVKM. DNA of the CDR3: TGTGCCAGCAGTTTATTTTCGGCAACAAATCAGCCCCAGCATTTT. Protein product: CASSLFSATNQPQHF.

The chain has TRBV4-1 and TRBJ2-4; D possibly corresponds to TRBD1 (6 bases). Trimming took off 0 bases at V and 4 bases at J, with 16 bases between the two ends. This CDR3 contains 17 residues. CDR1 and CDR2 (germline): MGHRA, YSYEKL. CDR3: CASSQEGSAGEKNIQYF. The CDR3 DNA is TGCGCCAGCAGCCAAGAGGGGTCGGCAGGGGAGAAAAACATTCAGTACTTC.

In DNA, the CDR3 is TGTGCCAGCAGCTTGGAATGGGACCCCCTGAAATACTTCTTT. This gives the protein CASSLEWDPLKYFF. The V gene is TRBV5-8, the J gene TRBJ1-1, with D perhaps TRBD1 (5 bases). Deletions cut 0 bases from V and 14 bases from J, with 20 bases between. Germline values: CDR1 SGHTS, CDR2 YDEGEE. The CDR3 is made up of 14 amino acids.

The V call is TRBV15, the J call TRBJ1-3; TRBD1 agrees at 9 bases. CDR1 LNHNV and CDR2 YYDKDF come from the germline V gene (reference sequence). V gave up 4 bases and J gave up 1 base; unmatched junction bases: 8. The CDR3 consists of 17 residues. The CDR3 nucleotides are TGTGCCACCAGCATTTGGACAGGGGAATTTTCTGGAAACACCATATATTTT. It translates to CATSIWTGEFSGNTIYF.

The chain links TRBV19 to TRBJ1-3; D possibly corresponds to TRBD1 (6 bases). Trimming left V 1 base short and J 0 bases short, with 7 bases between. CDR1 is LNHDA, CDR2 SQIVND, per germline (reference sequence). The CDR3 is made up of 15 amino acids. This chain's CDR3 is CASSIGDISGNTIYF. In DNA form, the CDR3 reads TGTGCCAGTAGTATAGGGGACATCTCTGGAAACACCATATATTTT. Supplemented by reference TRBV19 and TRBJ1-3, the full variable domain reads DGGITQSPKYLFRKEGQNVTLSCEQNLNHDAMYWYRQDPGQGLRLIYYSQIVNDFQKGDIAEGYSVSREKKESFPLTVTSAQKNPTAFYLCASSIGDISGNTIYFGEGSWLTVV.

J is TRBJ2-4 and V is TRBV11-2; D possibly corresponds to TRBD1 (6 bases). Germline CDR1 and CDR2: SGHAT and FQNNGV. With 3 bases removed from V and 1 base from J, the gap between germline ends came to 16 bases. The CDR3 spans 17 residues. The DNA of the CDR3 is TGTGCCAGCAGCTTCCGGGACAAACTATGGGCCAAAAACATTCAGTACTTC. Translation gives CASSFRDKLWAKNIQYF.

The chain links TRBV7-3 to TRBJ1-1; no reliable D call. Trimming stripped 4 bases from V and 1 base from J, with 10 bases between. Germline CDR1 is SGHTA and CDR2 is FQGTGA. The CDR3 loop spans 14 amino acids. The CDR3 spells CASSSGRTNTEAFF. Here the CDR3 DNA reads TGTGCCAGCAGCTCGGGGAGGACGAACACTGAAGCTTTCTTT.

This sequence joins TRBV14 and TRBJ2-2, with 7 bases identical to TRBD2. V was clipped by 0 bases and J by 4 bases; unmatched bases: 17. The CDR3 runs 20 residues. The V gene's germline CDR1 is SGHDN and CDR2 FVKESK. The CDR3 DNA follows: TGTGCCAGCAGCCAAGAAATAGGGCGGGAGATGGCGCGAGGCACCGGGGAGCTGTTTTTT. Its translation: CASSQEIGREMARGTGELFF.

The J gene is TRBJ1-2, the V gene TRBV5-1; D not certain. Germline lookup yields CDR1 SGHRS and CDR2 YFSETQ. The CDR3 runs to 12 residues. V was cut by 0 bases and J by 4 bases, with 4 bases left in between. The CDR3 DNA reads TGCGCCAGCAGCTTGGACGCCTATGGCTACACCTTC. It encodes CASSLDAYGYTF. Filled out from reference TRBV5-1 and TRBJ1-2, the complete variable domain reads KAGVTQTPRYLIKTRGQQVTLSCSPISGHRSVSWYQQTPGQGLQFLFEYFSETQRNKGNFPGRFSGRQFSNSRSEMNVSTLELGDSALYLCASSLDAYGYTFGSGTRLTVV.

The rearrangement uses TRBV13 and TRBJ2-3; 13 nucleotides agree with TRBD2. CDR1 PRHDT and CDR2 FYEKMQ come from the germline V gene (reference sequence). V dropped 5 bases and J dropped 7; count of bases not matched to a gene: 6. CDR3 length: 15 residues. CDR3 coding DNA: TGTGCCAGCAGCGCCCGGACTAGCGGGAGATATACGCAGTATTTT. Its translation: CASSARTSGRYTQYF.

The V and J genes are TRBV11-2 and TRBJ2-2; 8 bases align to TRBD2. Losses at the gene ends were 7 bases for V and 0 bases for J; bases not matched to a gene: 4. The V gene's germline CDR1 is SGHAT and CDR2 FQNNGV. There are 15 residues in the CDR3. CDR3 sequence (DNA): TGTGCCAGCAACACGGGACTAGCGAACACCGGGGAGCTGTTTTTT. It yields the protein CASNTGLANTGELFF.

V is TRBV27 and J is TRBJ2-3; 7 bases line up with TRBD2. Germline values: CDR1 MNHEY, CDR2 SMNVEV (reference sequence). This CDR3 comprises 17 residues. Trimming took 4 bases from V and 2 from J; bases not matched to a gene: 12. The CDR3, as DNA: TGTGCCAGCAGTTCTCTGCTAGCGGACATTCCCACAGATACGCAGTATTTT. Its translation: CASSSLLADIPTDTQYF.

This rearrangement joins TRBV6-5 to TRBJ1-2, with D perhaps TRBD1 (5 bases). Trimming took off 5 bases at V and 11 bases at J, with 24 bases between the two ends. The germline gives CDR1 MNHEY, CDR2 SVGAGI. There are 15 residues in the CDR3. This CDR3 is CASSGRRDLTMRYTF. DNA for the CDR3: TGTGCCAGCAGTGGGCGGAGGGACCTGACTATGCGTTACACCTTC.

The genes are TRBV29-1 and TRBJ2-7; 9 positions agree with TRBD1. The CDR3 runs to 15 residues. CDR1 SQVTM and CDR2 ANQGSEA come from the germline V gene. The trim removed 6 bases at V and 5 bases at J, leaving 14 bases unmatched. CDR3 amino acids: CSVGRCGQGKDEQYF. CDR3 sequence (DNA): TGCAGCGTGGGGCGTTGTGGACAGGGGAAGGACGAGCAGTACTTC.

The chain carries TRBV27 and TRBJ2-3; D is perhaps TRBD2 (5 bases). Trimming shortened V by 6 bases and J by 0 bases, and 10 bases separated the two germline ends. Germline V gene lookup returns CDR1 MNHEY and CDR2 SMNVEV (reference sequence). The CDR3 is 14 amino acids. The CDR3 coding sequence is TGTGCCAGCAGGAGCGGAATAAGCACAGATACGCAGTATTTT. It yields the protein CASRSGISTDTQYF.